The 11 T cell receptor beta chains reported below all come from one sample, sequenced in a study of prognosis after radiotherapy for stage I lung cancer. Two-round multiplex PCR on genomic DNA was the method by which TCR beta CDR3 was amplified. TRBV and TRBJ genes each had their own specific primers in first-round PCR. TCRdb recomputed calls from the multiplex PCR reads with MiXCR, one row per CDR3 protein. Of under 20,000 distinct CDR3 sequences detected, about 47% appear once; the ten largest clones hold around 38%. The source material was PBMCs, sampled before or after stereotactic body radiation therapy (not recorded which). The receptors were sampled from a donor aged 50 or older with non-small cell lung cancer.

The sample holds a few counts of this clonotype. One base away lies a much larger clone, so this may be a sequencing read error. The CDR3 end shows no conserved phenylalanine or tryptophan, and so a read error is likely. The DNA is omitted, as the CDR3 cannot be located on it reliably, and the CDR3 follows TCRdb's listing. The chain carries TRBV7-9 and TRBJ2-7; the table names TRBD2, a call not compared with the DNA. CDR1 is SEHNR and CDR2 is FQNEAQ in the germline V gene (reference sequence). The CDR3 is 12 amino acids in total, end residues counted. This CDR3 is CASIRAGGPPVD.

This clonotype was observed many times. The chain has TRBV19 and TRBJ1-2, with 9 nucleotides matching TRBD1. Germline V gene lookup returns CDR1 LNHDA and CDR2 SQIVND (reference sequence). The CDR3 is 13 amino acids. J gave up 7 bases and V 6 bases, and 6 bases lay outside the gene matches. The CDR3: CASRRTGGFGYTF. The CDR3 DNA is TGTGCCAGTAGAAGAACAGGGGGCTTTGGCTACACCTTC. The full variable domain, completed using reference TRBV19 and TRBJ1-2, is DGGITQSPKYLFRKEGQNVTLSCEQNLNHDAMYWYRQDPGQGLRLIYYSQIVNDFQKGDIAEGYSVSREKKESFPLTVTSAQKNPTAFYLCASRRTGGFGYTFGSGTRLTVV.

The chain links TRBV20-1 to TRBJ2-1; D not resolved. The germline V gene has CDR1 DFQATT and CDR2 SNEGSKA (reference sequence). The CDR3 is made up of 14 amino acids. Trimming removed 5 bases from V and 4 bases from J, with 15 bases in between. The CDR3 protein is CSADVPIGYNEQFF. DNA for the CDR3: TGCAGTGCTGACGTCCCTATCGGGTACAATGAGCAGTTCTTC.

This chain uses TRBV6-1 with TRBJ1-5; 10 nucleotides align to TRBD1. The CDR3 consists of 15 residues. Germline V gene lookup returns CDR1 MNHNS and CDR2 SASEGT. Trimming cost V 2 bases and J 8 bases; bases outside gene matches: 6. This CDR3 reads CASSEPGQGSKPQHF. The CDR3 region has the DNA TGTGCCAGCAGTGAACCGGGACAGGGGAGTAAGCCCCAGCATTTT.

In regard to this clonotype: This likely traces to a read error, being one base from a far larger clone. V usage is TRBV7-9 and J usage is TRBJ1-1, with a possible D match to TRBD1 (6 bases). CDR3 size: 14 residues. Germline V CDR1 and CDR2: SEHNR, FQNEAQ (reference sequence). CDR3 bases: TGTGTCAGCAGCTCCGGGACATCGAACACTGAAGCTTTCTTT. It yields the protein CVSSSGTSNTEAFF.

The sample holds many counts of this clonotype. The chain combines TRBV5-1 with TRBJ2-2; D gene unclear. The CDR3 extends over 13 amino acids. V gave up 2 bases and J gave up 3 bases, with 5 bases separating them. Per the germline V gene, CDR1 is SGHRS and CDR2 is YFSETQ. CDR3 sequence: CASSFDYTGELFF. CDR3 bases: TGCGCCAGCAGCTTCGACTACACCGGGGAGCTGTTTTTT.

As concerns this clonotype: One base away lies a much larger clone, so this may be a sequencing read error. The chain carries TRBV6-9 and TRBJ2-7; 10 nucleotides match TRBD1. The CDR3 covers 15 residues. Germline V gives CDR1 MNHGY, CDR2 SVAAGI. The CDR3 sequence is CASGYSRQGAPGYYF. The CDR3 coding sequence is TGTGCCAGCGGTTACTCCCGACAGGGGGCCCCAGGTTACTACTTC.

Sample share makes this clonotype medium-sized. The chain uses TRBV6-1 and TRBJ1-2; no definite D call. The germline V and J ends were trimmed by 6 bases and 4 bases, with 12 bases remaining between them. CDR3 length equals 13 residues. Germline V CDR1 and CDR2: MNHNS, SASEGT. CDR3 protein: CASRLTEIYGYTF. The CDR3 DNA reads TGTGCCAGCAGATTAACAGAAATCTATGGCTACACCTTC.

This clonotype was seen at least ten times. The gene calls are TRBV20-1 and TRBJ2-1, with 7 bases aligning to TRBD2. The length of the CDR3 is 15 residues. Germline V CDR1 and CDR2: DFQATT, SNEGSKA (reference sequence). Trimming at V came to 4 bases and at J to 3 bases, leaving 9 bases not matched to a gene. The CDR3 protein is CSAMRAGDLYNEQFF. The CDR3 coding sequence is TGCAGTGCTATGAGGGCGGGAGACCTCTACAATGAGCAGTTCTTC.

The chain links TRBV5-6 to TRBJ2-5, with D unresolved. There are 13 residues in the CDR3. V lost 3 bases, J lost 0 bases, and 6 bases lay in between. From germline, CDR1 is SGHDT and CDR2 YYEEEE. The CDR3: CASSSPYQETQYF. The CDR3, as DNA: TGTGCCAGCAGCTCTCCGTACCAAGAGACCCAGTACTTC.

This clonotype was seen at least ten times. The V gene is TRBV20-1, the J gene TRBJ2-2; D is possibly TRBD2 (7 bases). Germline CDR1 DFQATT, CDR2 SNEGSKA (reference sequence). Trimming took off 4 bases at V and 4 bases at J, with 13 bases between the two ends. The CDR3 sequence is 14 residues long. CDR3 sequence reads: CSATAGARTGELFF. The DNA for the CDR3 is TGCAGTGCTACCGCGGGGGCTCGCACCGGGGAGCTGTTTTTT.